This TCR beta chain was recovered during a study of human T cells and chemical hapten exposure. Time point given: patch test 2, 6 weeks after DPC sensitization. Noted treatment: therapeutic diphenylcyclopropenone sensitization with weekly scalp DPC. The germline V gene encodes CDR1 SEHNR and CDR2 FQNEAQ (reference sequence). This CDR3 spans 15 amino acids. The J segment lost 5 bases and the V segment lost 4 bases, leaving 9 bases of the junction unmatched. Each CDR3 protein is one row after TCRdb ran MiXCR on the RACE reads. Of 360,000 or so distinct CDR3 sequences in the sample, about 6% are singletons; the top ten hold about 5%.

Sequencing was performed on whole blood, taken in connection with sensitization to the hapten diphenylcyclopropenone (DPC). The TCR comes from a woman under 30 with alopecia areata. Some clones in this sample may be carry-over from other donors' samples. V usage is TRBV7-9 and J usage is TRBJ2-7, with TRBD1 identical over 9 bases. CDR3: CASSSRDRVSHEQYF. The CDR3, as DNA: TGTGCCAGCAGCTCCCGGGACAGGGTGTCCCACGAGCAGTACTTC.